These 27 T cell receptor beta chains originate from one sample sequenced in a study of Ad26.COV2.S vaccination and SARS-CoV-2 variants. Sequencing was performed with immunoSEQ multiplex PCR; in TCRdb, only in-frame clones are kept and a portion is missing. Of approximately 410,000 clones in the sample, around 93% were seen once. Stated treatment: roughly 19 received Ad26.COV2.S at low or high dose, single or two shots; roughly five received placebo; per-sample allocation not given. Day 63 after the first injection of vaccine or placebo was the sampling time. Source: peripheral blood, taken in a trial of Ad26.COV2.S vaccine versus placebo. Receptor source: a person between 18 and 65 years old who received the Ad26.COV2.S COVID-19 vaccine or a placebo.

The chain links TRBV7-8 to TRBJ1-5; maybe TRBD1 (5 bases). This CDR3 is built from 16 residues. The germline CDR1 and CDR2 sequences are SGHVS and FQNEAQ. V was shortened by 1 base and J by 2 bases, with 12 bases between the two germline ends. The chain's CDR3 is CASSLVSGGGNQPQHF. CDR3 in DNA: TGTGCCAGCAGCTTAGTGAGCGGGGGTGGCAATCAGCCCCAGCATTTT.

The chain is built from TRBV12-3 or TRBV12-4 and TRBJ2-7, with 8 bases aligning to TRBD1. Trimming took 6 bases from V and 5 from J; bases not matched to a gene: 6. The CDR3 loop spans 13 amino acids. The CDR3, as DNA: TGTGCCAGCAGCGGACAGGGTCGCGACGAGCAGTACTTC. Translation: CASSGQGRDEQYF.

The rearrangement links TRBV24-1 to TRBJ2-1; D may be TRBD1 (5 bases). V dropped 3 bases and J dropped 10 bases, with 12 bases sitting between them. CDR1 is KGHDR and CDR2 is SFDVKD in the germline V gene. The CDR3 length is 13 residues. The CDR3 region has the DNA TGTGCCACCAGTGATCGACCCAGGGTGGAGCAGTTCTTC. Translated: CATSDRPRVEQFF.

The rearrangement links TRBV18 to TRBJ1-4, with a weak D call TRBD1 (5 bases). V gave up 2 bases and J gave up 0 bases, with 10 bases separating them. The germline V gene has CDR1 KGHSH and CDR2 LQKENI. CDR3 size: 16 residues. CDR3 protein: CASSPTQGPTNEKLFF. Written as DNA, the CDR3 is TGTGCCAGCTCACCAACGCAGGGTCCAACTAATGAAAAACTGTTTTTT.

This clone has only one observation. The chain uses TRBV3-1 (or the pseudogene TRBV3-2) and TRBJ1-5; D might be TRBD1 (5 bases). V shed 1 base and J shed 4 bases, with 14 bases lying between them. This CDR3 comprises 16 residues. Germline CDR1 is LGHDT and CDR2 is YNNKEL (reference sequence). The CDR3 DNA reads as TGTGCCAGCAGCCAAGGGGTATTGGGGCTTAATCAGCCCCAGCATTTT. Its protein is CASSQGVLGLNQPQHF.

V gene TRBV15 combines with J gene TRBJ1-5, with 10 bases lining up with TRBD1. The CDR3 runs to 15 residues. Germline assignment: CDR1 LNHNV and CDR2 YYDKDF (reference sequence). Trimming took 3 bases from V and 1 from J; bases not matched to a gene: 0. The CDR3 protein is CATSRGQGSNQPQHF. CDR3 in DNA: TGTGCCACCAGCAGGGGACAGGGGAGCAATCAGCCCCAGCATTTT.

Here the CDR3 DNA reads TGTGCCAAAGGGGGTGGAAACACCATATATTTT. It specifies CAKGGGNTIYF. The J gene is TRBJ1-3, the V gene TRBV6-4; a weak D match, TRBD1 (6 bases). The V end was cut by 10 bases, the J end by 3 bases, with 7 bases between. Germline V gene lookup returns CDR1 MRHNA and CDR2 SNTAGT. CDR3 length equals 11 residues.

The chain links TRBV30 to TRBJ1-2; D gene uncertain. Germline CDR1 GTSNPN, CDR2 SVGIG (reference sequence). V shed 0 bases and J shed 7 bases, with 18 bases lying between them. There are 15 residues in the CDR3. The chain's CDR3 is CAWSVRRQAGPGYTF. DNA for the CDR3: TGTGCCTGGAGTGTACGTCGCCAGGCTGGCCCTGGCTACACCTTC.

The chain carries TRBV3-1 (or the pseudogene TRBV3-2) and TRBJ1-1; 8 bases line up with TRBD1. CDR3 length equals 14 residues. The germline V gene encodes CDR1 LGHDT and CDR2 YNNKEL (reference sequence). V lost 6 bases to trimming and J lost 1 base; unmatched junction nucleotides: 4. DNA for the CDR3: TGTGCCAGCAGAGCCGGGACAGGGAACACTGAAGCTTTCTTT. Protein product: CASRAGTGNTEAFF.

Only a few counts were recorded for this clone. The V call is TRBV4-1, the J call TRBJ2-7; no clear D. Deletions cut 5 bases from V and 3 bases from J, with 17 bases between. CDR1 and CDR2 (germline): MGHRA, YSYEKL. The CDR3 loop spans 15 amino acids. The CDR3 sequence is CASSARTWGFYEQYF. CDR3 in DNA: TGCGCCAGCAGCGCCCGGACGTGGGGATTCTACGAGCAGTACTTC.

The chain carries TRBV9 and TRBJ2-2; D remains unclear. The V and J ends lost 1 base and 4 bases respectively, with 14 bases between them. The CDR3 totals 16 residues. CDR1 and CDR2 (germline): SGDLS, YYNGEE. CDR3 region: CASSVFSLLGTGELFF. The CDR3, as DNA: TGTGCCAGCAGCGTATTTTCTCTCTTGGGCACCGGGGAGCTGTTTTTT.

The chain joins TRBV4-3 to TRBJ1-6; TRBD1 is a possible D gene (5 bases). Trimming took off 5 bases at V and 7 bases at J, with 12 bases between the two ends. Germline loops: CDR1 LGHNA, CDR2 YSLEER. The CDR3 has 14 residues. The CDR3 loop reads CASSMKGPNSPLHF. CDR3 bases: TGCGCCAGCAGCATGAAGGGACCAAATTCACCCCTCCACTTT.

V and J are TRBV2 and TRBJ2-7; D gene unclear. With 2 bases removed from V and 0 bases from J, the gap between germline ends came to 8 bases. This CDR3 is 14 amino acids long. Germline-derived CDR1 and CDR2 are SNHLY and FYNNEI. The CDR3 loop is CASSESNLSYEQYF. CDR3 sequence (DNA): TGTGCCAGCAGTGAATCGAACCTCTCCTACGAGCAGTACTTC.

CDR3 nucleotide sequence: TGTGCCAGCAGCCCCCCGGGACGGAATAATTCACCCCTCCACTTT. Amino acid sequence: CASSPPGRNNSPLHF. The rearrangement joins TRBV3-1 (or the pseudogene TRBV3-2) to TRBJ1-6; a possible D gene is TRBD1 (5 bases). Germline CDR1 and CDR2: LGHDT and YNNKEL (reference sequence). V gave up 4 bases and J gave up 5 bases, with 12 bases separating them. The CDR3 consists of 15 residues.

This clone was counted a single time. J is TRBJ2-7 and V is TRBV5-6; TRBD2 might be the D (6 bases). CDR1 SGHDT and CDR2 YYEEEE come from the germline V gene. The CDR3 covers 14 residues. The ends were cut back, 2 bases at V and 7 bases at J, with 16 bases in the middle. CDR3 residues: CASSFGTLPGEQYF. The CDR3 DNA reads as TGTGCCAGCAGCTTCGGGACTCTCCCCGGGGAGCAGTACTTC.

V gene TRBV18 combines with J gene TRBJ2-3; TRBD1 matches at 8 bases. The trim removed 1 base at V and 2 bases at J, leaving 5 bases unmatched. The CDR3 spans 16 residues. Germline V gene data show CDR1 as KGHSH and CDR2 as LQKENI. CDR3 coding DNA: TGTGCCAGCTCACCACTGGACAGGGTTCTCACAGATACGCAGTATTTT. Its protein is CASSPLDRVLTDTQYF.

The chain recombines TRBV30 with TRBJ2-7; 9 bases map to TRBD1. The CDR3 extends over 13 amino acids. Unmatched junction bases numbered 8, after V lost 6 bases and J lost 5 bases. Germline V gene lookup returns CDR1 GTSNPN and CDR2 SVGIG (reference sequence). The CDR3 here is CACPAGQGHEQYF. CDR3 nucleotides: TGTGCCTGCCCGGCGGGACAGGGCCACGAGCAGTACTTC.

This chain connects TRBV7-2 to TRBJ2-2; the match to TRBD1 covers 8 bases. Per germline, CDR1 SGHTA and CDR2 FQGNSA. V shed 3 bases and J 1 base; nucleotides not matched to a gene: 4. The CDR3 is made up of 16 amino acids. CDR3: CASSFRTGMNTGELFF. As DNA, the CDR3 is TGTGCCAGCAGCTTCCGGACAGGGATGAACACCGGGGAGCTGTTTTTT.

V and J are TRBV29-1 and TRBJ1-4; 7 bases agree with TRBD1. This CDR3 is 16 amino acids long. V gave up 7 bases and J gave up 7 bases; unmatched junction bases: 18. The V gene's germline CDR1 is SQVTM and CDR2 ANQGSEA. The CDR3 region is CSARHYGGQKGEKLFF. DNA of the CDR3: TGCAGCGCTCGACATTACGGGGGACAGAAGGGTGAAAAACTGTTTTTT.

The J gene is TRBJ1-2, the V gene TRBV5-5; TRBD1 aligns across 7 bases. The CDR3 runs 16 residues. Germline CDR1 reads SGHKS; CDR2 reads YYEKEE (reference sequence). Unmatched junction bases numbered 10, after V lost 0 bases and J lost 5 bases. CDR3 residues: CASSLDGQALGYGYTF. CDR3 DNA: TGTGCCAGCAGCTTGGACGGACAGGCTCTAGGGTATGGCTACACCTTC.

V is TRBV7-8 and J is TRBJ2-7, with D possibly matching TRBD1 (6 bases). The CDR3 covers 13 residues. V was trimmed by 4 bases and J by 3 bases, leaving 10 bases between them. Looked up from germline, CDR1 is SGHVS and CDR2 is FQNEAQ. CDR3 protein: CASSYRDGYEQYF. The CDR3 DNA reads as TGTGCCAGCAGCTACAGGGATGGCTACGAGCAGTACTTC.

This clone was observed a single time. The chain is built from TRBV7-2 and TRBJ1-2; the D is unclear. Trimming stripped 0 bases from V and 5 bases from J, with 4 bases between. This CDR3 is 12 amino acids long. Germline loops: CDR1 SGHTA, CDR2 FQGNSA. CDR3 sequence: CASSLAGYGYTF. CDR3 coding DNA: TGTGCCAGCAGCTTAGCAGGGTATGGCTACACCTTC. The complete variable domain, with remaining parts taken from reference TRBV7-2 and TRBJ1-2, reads GAGVSQSPSNKVTEKGKDVELRCDPISGHTALYWYRQSLGQGLEFLIYFQGNSAPDKSGLPSDRFSAERTGGSVSTLTIQRTQQEDSAVYLCASSLAGYGYTFGSGTRLTVV.

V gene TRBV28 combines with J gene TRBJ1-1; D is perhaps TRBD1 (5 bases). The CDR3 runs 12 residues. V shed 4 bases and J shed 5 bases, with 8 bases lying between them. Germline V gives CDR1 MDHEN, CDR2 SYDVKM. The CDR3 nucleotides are TGTGCCAGCAGTTCGCAGGGTACTGAAGCTTTCTTT. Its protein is CASSSQGTEAFF.

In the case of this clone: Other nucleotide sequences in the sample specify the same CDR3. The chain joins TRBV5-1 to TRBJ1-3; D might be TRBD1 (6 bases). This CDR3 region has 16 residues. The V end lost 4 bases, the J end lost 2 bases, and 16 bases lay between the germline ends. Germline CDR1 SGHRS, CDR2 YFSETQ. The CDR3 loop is CASSLGGQGTGNTIYF. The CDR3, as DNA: TGCGCCAGCAGCCTCGGCGGGCAGGGGACTGGAAACACCATATATTTT.

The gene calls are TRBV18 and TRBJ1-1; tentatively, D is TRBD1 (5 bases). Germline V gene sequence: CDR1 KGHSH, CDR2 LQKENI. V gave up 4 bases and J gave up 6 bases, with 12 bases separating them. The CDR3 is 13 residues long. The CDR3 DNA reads TGTGCCAGCTCACGATCGGGGGAGGCTGAAGCTTTCTTT. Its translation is CASSRSGEAEAFF.

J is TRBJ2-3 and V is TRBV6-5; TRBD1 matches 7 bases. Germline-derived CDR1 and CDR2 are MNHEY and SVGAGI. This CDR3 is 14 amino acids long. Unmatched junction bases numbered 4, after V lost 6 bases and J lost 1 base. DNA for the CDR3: TGTGCCAGCAGGACAGGGCCGGGCACAGATACGCAGTATTTT. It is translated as CASRTGPGTDTQYF.

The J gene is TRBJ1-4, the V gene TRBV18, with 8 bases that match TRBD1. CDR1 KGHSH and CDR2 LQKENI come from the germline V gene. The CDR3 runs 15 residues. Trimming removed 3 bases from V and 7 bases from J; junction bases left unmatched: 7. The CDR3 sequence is CASSPGQGLTEKLFF. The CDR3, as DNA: TGTGCCAGCTCACCCGGACAGGGTTTGACTGAAAAACTGTTTTTT.